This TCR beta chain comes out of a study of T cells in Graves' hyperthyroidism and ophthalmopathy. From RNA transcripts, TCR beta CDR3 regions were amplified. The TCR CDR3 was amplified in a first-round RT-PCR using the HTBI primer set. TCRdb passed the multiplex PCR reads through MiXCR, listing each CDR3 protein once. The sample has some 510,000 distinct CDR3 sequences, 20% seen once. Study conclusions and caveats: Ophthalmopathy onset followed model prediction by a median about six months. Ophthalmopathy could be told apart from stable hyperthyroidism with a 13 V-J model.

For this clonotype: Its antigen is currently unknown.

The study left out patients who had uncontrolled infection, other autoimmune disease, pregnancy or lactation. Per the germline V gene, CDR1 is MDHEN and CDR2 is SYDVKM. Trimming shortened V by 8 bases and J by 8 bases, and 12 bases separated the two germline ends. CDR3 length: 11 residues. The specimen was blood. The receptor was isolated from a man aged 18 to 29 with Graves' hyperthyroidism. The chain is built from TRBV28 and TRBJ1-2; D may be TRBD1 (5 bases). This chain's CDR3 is CASGGFGGYTF. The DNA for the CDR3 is TGTGCCAGCGGGGGGTTTGGCGGCTACACCTTC.